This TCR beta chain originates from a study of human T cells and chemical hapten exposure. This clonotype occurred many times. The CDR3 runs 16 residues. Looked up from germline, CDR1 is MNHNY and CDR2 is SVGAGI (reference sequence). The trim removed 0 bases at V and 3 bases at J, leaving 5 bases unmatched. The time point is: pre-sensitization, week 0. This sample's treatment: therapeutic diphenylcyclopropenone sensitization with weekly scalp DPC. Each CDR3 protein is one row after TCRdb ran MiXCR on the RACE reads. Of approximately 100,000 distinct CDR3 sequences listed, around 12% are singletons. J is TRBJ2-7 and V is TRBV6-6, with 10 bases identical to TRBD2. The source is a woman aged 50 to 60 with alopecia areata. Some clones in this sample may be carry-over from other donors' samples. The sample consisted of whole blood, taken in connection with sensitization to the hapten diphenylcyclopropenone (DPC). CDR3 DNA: TGTGCCAGCAGTTACTCAGGAGCGGGGGGGCTCTACGAGCAGTACTTC. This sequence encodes CASSYSGAGGLYEQYF.